Listed below are T cell receptor beta chains from one sample, sequenced in a study of T cells after posttransplantation cyclophosphamide. The assay was immunoSEQ multiplex PCR, and TCRdb's table has in-frame clones only and misses some. This sample carries about 10,000 clones, none of them present only once. The source material was PBMCs, sampled after allogeneic stem cell transplant with posttransplant cyclophosphamide. All receptors derive from a female patient aged 40-50 years who received an allogeneic stem cell transplant from a related donor, was CMV-positive, and had no GVHD. T cells may partly derive from the graft donor. Both conserved end residues are part of each CDR3. Fields, in order: CDR3 length, J gene, V gene, CDR3 protein.

>13|TRBJ1-5|TRBV6-1
CASSKRGFQPQHF
>13|TRBJ1-2|TRBV11-2
CASSRSFNYGYTF
>14|TRBJ1-3|TRBV6-5
CASRRGRPGNTIYF
>15|TRBJ1-4|TRBV9
CASSVGSGQNEKLFF
>17|TRBJ2-2|TRBV7-9
CASSPWGLAGNTGELFF
>14|TRBJ2-7|TRBV12-3/TRBV12-4
CASSLDGVVYEQYF
>19|TRBJ2-6|TRBV18
CASSPPTTARSSGANVLTF
>16|TRBJ1-1|TRBV14
CASSHRTGAMNTEAFF
>11|TRBJ2-1|TRBV7-9
CASSIQGQQFF
>15|TRBJ2-7|TRBV9
CVIFFKQETAYEQYF
>14|TRBJ1-6|TRBV5-5
CATQGGDYNSPLHF
>13|TRBJ2-2|TRBV27
CASSLYSPGELFF
>17|TRBJ2-5|TRBV24-1
CATSDPLGGGHQETQYF
>14|TRBJ2-1|TRBV27
CASSLISGGNGQFF
>16|TRBJ2-1|TRBV7-9
CASSARVVPSANEQFF
>14|TRBJ1-3|TRBV6-5
CATGTASSGNTIYF
>14|TRBJ1-3|TRBV12-3/TRBV12-4
CASSLDTRGNTIYF